The T cell receptor (beta chain) under discussion was sequenced for a study of blood T cell repertoires in COVID-19. The CDR3 runs to 13 residues. V lost 3 bases and J lost 8, with 13 bases in between. Germline V gene sequence: CDR1 KGHSH, CDR2 LQKENI. The table came from immunoSEQ multiplex PCR; TCRdb's copy has only in-frame clones and leaves some out. The table shows roughly 99,000 clones, with 80% to 90% occurring only once. Worth noting for this clone: Other nucleotide sequences from this sample produce the same CDR3.

This sequence originates from a man between 50 and 59 years old with COVID-19, enrolled during active disease. What was sequenced was peripheral blood. The chain uses TRBV18 and TRBJ1-2; tentative D call: TRBD1 (5 bases). DNA of the CDR3: TGTGCCAGCTCACCGTCGGACACAAGAGGCTACACCTTC. As protein: CASSPSDTRGYTF.